The entry below gives a single T cell receptor (beta chain) sequence along with its context. With a much larger clone just one base away, this may be a read error. The bulk TCR libraries were made with methods described before and with listed TCR primers. One entry per CDR3 protein, called by TCRdb with MiXCR from the PCR reads. Of approximately 680,000 distinct CDR3 sequences listed, over 25% were seen once; the top ten hold about 0.84%. CDR1 is MNHEY, CDR2 SVGAGI, per germline. The CDR3 extends over 13 amino acids. The data originate from a study of molecular identifiers for immune sequencing clone quantification. Sorting selected naive CD8 T cells with a CD8+CD4-CCR7+CD45RA+ phenotype.

This receptor was taken from a human donor in good health. Some libraries in this study had Jurkat cell RNA spiked in. The sequencing input was naive CD8+ T cells from blood, with Jurkat cell RNA spiked in. Stated subset: FACS-sorted CD8+CD4-CCR7+CD45RA+ naive T cells. This rearrangement joins TRBV6-5 to TRBJ2-3; the match to TRBD2 covers 9 bases. The CDR3 region is CASCGRDTDSQYF. The CDR3 coding sequence is TGTGCCAGCTGCGGGAGGGACACAGATTCGCAGTATTTT.